A single sample is the source of the 27 T cell receptor beta chains below, sequenced in a study of blood T cell repertoires in COVID-19. The data were produced by immunoSEQ multiplex PCR, yet TCRdb's version contains in-frame clones alone and is incomplete. Among 450,000 to 500,000 clones, approximately 85% were seen once, and the ten largest hold approximately 3.2%. Sequenced input: peripheral blood. The receptors shown here come from a human donor in a cohort sampled during active COVID-19.

CDR3 sequence reads: CASSGHKPQETQYF. As DNA, the CDR3 is TGTGCCAGTAGCGGACACAAACCTCAAGAGACCCAGTACTTC. V usage is TRBV19 and J usage is TRBJ2-5; TRBD1 might be the D (5 bases). This CDR3 is 14 amino acids long. Germline V gene sequence: CDR1 LNHDA, CDR2 SQIVND (reference sequence). V dropped 6 bases and J dropped 2 bases, with 13 bases sitting between them.

The V and J genes are TRBV11-2 and TRBJ2-7, with a possible D match to TRBD2 (6 bases). This CDR3 contains 15 residues. The V gene's germline CDR1 is SGHAT and CDR2 FQNNGV. Trimming removed 2 bases from V and 2 bases from J, with 13 bases in between. CDR3 nucleotides: TGTGCCAGCAGCTTATTTACTAGCCGAACCTACGAGCAGTACTTC. Protein: CASSLFTSRTYEQYF.

The CDR3 region is CASSLLTGTNSYNEQFF. The CDR3 DNA reads as TGTGCCAGCAGCTTGCTCACCGGGACTAACTCCTACAATGAGCAGTTCTTC. This chain links TRBV5-6 with TRBJ2-1, with TRBD2 identical over 7 bases. The J segment lost 0 bases and the V segment lost 1 base, leaving 7 bases of the junction unmatched. Per germline, CDR1 SGHDT and CDR2 YYEEEE. The CDR3 has 17 amino acids.

The chain combines TRBV28 with TRBJ1-2; tentatively, D is TRBD1 (5 bases). V was cut by 7 bases and J by 8 bases, with 23 bases left in between. The germline gives CDR1 MDHEN, CDR2 SYDVKM. The CDR3 length is 15 residues. The CDR3 DNA sequence: TGTGCCAGCACCCTTAGTCTGGGGCAGATCGAAGGCTACACCTTC. It yields the protein CASTLSLGQIEGYTF.

This clone was counted between two and nine times. The rearrangement uses TRBV10-2 and TRBJ2-1; tentatively, D is TRBD2 (6 bases). CDR3 length equals 14 residues. CDR1 and CDR2 (germline): WSHSY, SAAADI. V was clipped by 3 bases and J by 7 bases, with 13 bases between them. The CDR3 spells CASSETTRENEQFF. The CDR3 coding sequence is TGCGCCAGCAGTGAAACGACTAGGGAGAATGAGCAGTTCTTC.

This chain joins TRBV11-2 and TRBJ2-7; tentative D call: TRBD2 (6 bases). The CDR3 totals 15 residues. Germline values: CDR1 SGHAT, CDR2 FQNNGV. Trimming removed 1 base from V and 7 bases from J, with 17 bases in between. CDR3 coding DNA: TGTGCCAGCAGCTTAGCCATACTGATCGCGGGGGAGCAGTACTTC. Translation gives CASSLAILIAGEQYF. Supplemented by reference TRBV11-2 and TRBJ2-7, the full variable domain reads EAGVAQSPRYKIIEKRQSVAFWCNPISGHATLYWYQQILGQGPKLLIQFQNNGVVDDSQLPKDRFSAERLKGVDSTLKIQPAKLEDSAVYLCASSLAILIAGEQYFGPGTRLTVT.

V and J are TRBV28 and TRBJ2-4; 9 bases match TRBD2. Germline CDR1 MDHEN, CDR2 SYDVKM. The CDR3 length is 15 residues. The J segment lost 2 bases and the V segment lost 5 bases, leaving 4 bases of the junction unmatched. The DNA of the CDR3 is TGTGCCAGCAGTGGTAGCGGGAGTTCCAAAAACATTCAGTACTTC. Protein product: CASSGSGSSKNIQYF.

The chain couples TRBV7-6 to TRBJ2-7, with 8 bases matching TRBD2. The CDR3 length is 15 residues. The germline gives CDR1 SGHVS, CDR2 FNYEAQ. Trimming cost V 6 bases and J 2 bases; bases outside gene matches: 9. Here the CDR3 reads CASSFRASGPYEQYF. CDR3 DNA sequence: TGTGCCAGCAGTTTCAGGGCTAGCGGGCCCTACGAGCAGTACTTC. Together with reference TRBV7-6 and TRBJ2-7, the CDR3 gives the full variable domain: GAGVSQSPRYKVTKRGQDVALRCDPISGHVSLYWYRQALGQGPEFLTYFNYEAQQDKSGLPNDRFSAERPEGSISTLTIQRTEQRDSAMYRCASSFRASGPYEQYFGPGTRLTVT.

The chain joins TRBV12-3 or TRBV12-4 to TRBJ1-5, with D unclear. V lost 6 bases and J lost 5, with 8 bases in between. This CDR3 is built from 12 residues. CDR3 bases: TGTGCCAGCAGACGGGGAGATCAGCCCCAGCATTTT. Translating it yields CASRRGDQPQHF.

J is TRBJ1-2 and V is TRBV6-5; D uncertain. Germline values: CDR1 MNHEY, CDR2 SVGAGI. Trimming cost V 3 bases and J 5 bases, with 10 bases left between them. The CDR3 is made up of 13 amino acids. CDR3 bases: TGTGCCAGCAGTTATAATCTCGTTTATGGCTACACCTTC. Translation: CASSYNLVYGYTF.

This chain connects TRBV27 to TRBJ2-7; 8 bases agree with TRBD1. Germline V gene sequence: CDR1 MNHEY, CDR2 SMNVEV (reference sequence). V trimming: 5 bases; J trimming: 6 bases; junction bases outside the gene matches: 12. CDR3 length equals 15 residues. CDR3 DNA: TGTGCCAGCAGTCATCGGGACAGGATCTCCCTCGAGCAGTACTTC. This codes for CASSHRDRISLEQYF.

V is TRBV7-9 and J is TRBJ1-5; D is perhaps TRBD1 (5 bases). The CDR3 is made up of 12 amino acids. CDR1 SEHNR and CDR2 FQNEAQ come from the germline V gene (reference sequence). V lost 3 bases, J lost 6 bases, and 6 bases lay in between. For the CDR3, the DNA is TGTGCCAGCAGCTTGGGGGGTCAGCCCCAGCATTTT. Amino acids: CASSLGGQPQHF.

This chain uses TRBV25-1 with TRBJ2-1; 7 bases fit TRBD2. This CDR3 has 16 amino acids. CDR1 is MGHDK, CDR2 SYGVNS, per germline. J lost 0 bases, V lost 4 bases, and 6 bases had no gene match. The CDR3 bases are TGTGCCAGCAGTGGCCTAGCGGATAGCTCCTACAATGAGCAGTTCTTC. It codes for CASSGLADSSYNEQFF. Using reference TRBV25-1 and TRBJ2-1 for the parts outside the CDR3, the full variable domain is EADIYQTPRYLVIGTGKKITLECSQTMGHDKMYWYQQDPGMELHLIHYSYGVNSTEKGDLSSESTVSRIRTEHFPLTLESARPSHTSQYLCASSGLADSSYNEQFFGPGTRLTVL.

This clone was counted between two and nine times. The chain joins TRBV20-1 to TRBJ1-1; D is unresolved. CDR3 length: 11 residues. V was shortened by 4 bases and J by 1 base, with 4 bases between the two germline ends. Germline V CDR1 and CDR2: DFQATT, SNEGSKA (reference sequence). The CDR3 DNA reads TGCAGTGCTACAGGGAACACTGAAGCTTTCTTT. Its translation: CSATGNTEAFF.

The rearrangement uses TRBV18 and TRBJ2-2, with TRBD1 matching 9 bases. The V and J ends lost 5 bases and 1 base, in that order; junction bases with no gene match: 2. The V gene's germline CDR1 is KGHSH and CDR2 LQKENI. This CDR3 is built from 15 residues. CDR3: CASSTGGQNTGELFF. CDR3 DNA: TGTGCCAGCTCAACAGGGGGCCAGAACACCGGGGAGCTGTTTTTT.

This chain uses TRBV28 with TRBJ1-4; D is unclear. Per germline, CDR1 MDHEN and CDR2 SYDVKM. V was trimmed by 5 bases and J by 0 bases, leaving 13 bases between them. This CDR3 comprises 16 residues. The CDR3 sequence: CASSPDTSATNEKLFF. The CDR3 DNA follows: TGTGCCAGCAGTCCCGACACATCCGCAACTAATGAAAAACTGTTTTTT.

The chain employs TRBV12-3 or TRBV12-4 and TRBJ1-1, with D uncertain. V was pared by 4 bases and J by 5 bases, with 11 bases between. The length of the CDR3 is 13 residues. CDR3 residues: CASSYDGETEAFF. The CDR3 DNA is TGTGCCAGCAGTTATGACGGGGAGACTGAAGCTTTCTTT.

The CDR3 region is CASSSMGLAEETQYF. The CDR3 nucleotides read TGTGCCAGCAGCTCTATGGGACTAGCGGAAGAGACCCAGTACTTC. The chain couples TRBV9 to TRBJ2-5, with TRBD2 matching over 11 bases. The CDR3 spans 15 residues. The ends lost 4 bases at V and 3 bases at J; junction bases unmatched: 5. Germline CDR1 reads SGDLS; CDR2 reads YYNGEE.

This chain joins TRBV5-5 and TRBJ2-7, with 7 bases that match TRBD1. The CDR3 contains 14 residues. V shed 0 bases, J shed 0 bases, and the junction held 0 bases outside the gene matches. Germline CDR1 is SGHKS and CDR2 is YYEKEE (reference sequence). The CDR3 region has the DNA TGTGCCAGCAGCTTGGGACAGGGCTCCTACGAGCAGTACTTC. It yields the protein CASSLGQGSYEQYF.

The chain combines TRBV6-6 with TRBJ1-5; 8 nucleotides agree with TRBD1. The V segment lost 1 base and the J segment 6 bases; nucleotides outside the gene matches: 5. CDR3 size: 15 residues. The germline V gene encodes CDR1 MNHNY and CDR2 SVGAGI (reference sequence). DNA for the CDR3: TGTGCCAGCAGTTACTTCCGGGACAGGAGTCAGCCCCAGCATTTT. It specifies CASSYFRDRSQPQHF.

This clone appeared a single time. The V and J genes are TRBV19 and TRBJ2-1; 11 nucleotides line up with TRBD2. The CDR3 contains 17 residues. Germline CDR1 is LNHDA and CDR2 is SQIVND (reference sequence). The V gene end was trimmed by 1 base and the J gene end by 4 bases; junction bases not matched to a gene: 6. For the CDR3, the DNA is TGTGCCAGTAGTATAGGCCCTAGCGGGAGGTCTTACAATGAGCAGTTCTTC. Residues: CASSIGPSGRSYNEQFF.

The chain combines TRBV7-2 with TRBJ2-7; the D is unclear. From germline, CDR1 is SGHTA and CDR2 FQGNSA. V was cut by 1 base and J by 0 bases, with 7 bases left in between. The CDR3 loop spans 14 amino acids. CDR3 in DNA: TGTGCCAGCAGCTTAGGGGCCAGCTCCTACGAGCAGTACTTC. Translation: CASSLGASSYEQYF.

This sequence joins TRBV12-3 or TRBV12-4 and TRBJ1-2; maybe TRBD1 (5 bases). The CDR3 is 13 residues long. Trimming stripped 6 bases from V and 6 bases from J, with 14 bases between. The CDR3 is CASSKTGVDGYTF. CDR3 coding DNA: TGTGCCAGCAGCAAAACAGGAGTGGATGGCTACACCTTC.

The chain joins TRBV25-1 to TRBJ1-4; 9 bases are a match to TRBD1. After removal of 6 bases from V and 7 bases from J, the junction contained 12 bases not matched to a gene. The germline V gene encodes CDR1 MGHDK and CDR2 SYGVNS. This CDR3 spans 16 amino acids. The chain's CDR3 is CASRSIGTGTIEKLFF. CDR3 sequence (DNA): TGTGCCAGCAGATCGATCGGGACAGGGACCATTGAAAAACTGTTTTTT.

This chain connects TRBV5-1 to TRBJ2-1; 8 positions agree with TRBD1. The CDR3 consists of 14 residues. CDR1 SGHRS and CDR2 YFSETQ come from the germline V gene. Losses at the gene ends were 4 bases for V and 5 bases for J; bases not matched to a gene: 5. This chain's CDR3 is CASSTGTGHNEQFF. The CDR3 nucleotides are TGCGCCAGCAGCACCGGGACAGGCCACAATGAGCAGTTCTTC.

The chain couples TRBV19 to TRBJ1-2; D may be TRBD1 (5 bases). The CDR3 runs 13 residues. Germline V gene data show CDR1 as LNHDA and CDR2 as SQIVND (reference sequence). V dropped 4 bases and J dropped 7 bases, with 13 bases sitting between them. CDR3 bases: TGTGCCAGTAGTACGGACACCCTGGTTGGCTACACCTTC. Its protein product is CASSTDTLVGYTF.

This clone was seen a single time. The rearrangement uses TRBV7-6 and TRBJ1-4; TRBD1 agrees at 7 bases. The germline V gene has CDR1 SGHVS and CDR2 FNYEAQ. The CDR3 extends over 19 amino acids. V was clipped by 5 bases and J by 0 bases; unmatched bases: 15. CDR3 nucleotide sequence: TGTGCCAGCAGCCCCCTAGGTCGGGACAGTGACGCAACTAATGAAAAACTGTTTTTT. This codes for CASSPLGRDSDATNEKLFF.